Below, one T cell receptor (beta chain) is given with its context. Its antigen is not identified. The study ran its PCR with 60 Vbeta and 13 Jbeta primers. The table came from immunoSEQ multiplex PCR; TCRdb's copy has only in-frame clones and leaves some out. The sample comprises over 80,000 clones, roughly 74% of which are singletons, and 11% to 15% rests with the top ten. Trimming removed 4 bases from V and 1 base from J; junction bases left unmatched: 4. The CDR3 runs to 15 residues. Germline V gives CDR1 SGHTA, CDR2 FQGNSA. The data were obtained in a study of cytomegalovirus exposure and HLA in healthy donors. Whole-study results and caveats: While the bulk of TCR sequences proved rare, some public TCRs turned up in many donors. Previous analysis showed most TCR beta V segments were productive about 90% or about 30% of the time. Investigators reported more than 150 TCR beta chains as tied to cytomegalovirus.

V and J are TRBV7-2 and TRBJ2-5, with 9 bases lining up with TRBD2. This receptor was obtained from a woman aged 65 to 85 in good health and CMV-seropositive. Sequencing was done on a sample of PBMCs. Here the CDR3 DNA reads TGTGCCAGCAGCTCATGGCGGGGGGGCCAAGAGACCCAGTACTTC. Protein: CASSSWRGGQETQYF.